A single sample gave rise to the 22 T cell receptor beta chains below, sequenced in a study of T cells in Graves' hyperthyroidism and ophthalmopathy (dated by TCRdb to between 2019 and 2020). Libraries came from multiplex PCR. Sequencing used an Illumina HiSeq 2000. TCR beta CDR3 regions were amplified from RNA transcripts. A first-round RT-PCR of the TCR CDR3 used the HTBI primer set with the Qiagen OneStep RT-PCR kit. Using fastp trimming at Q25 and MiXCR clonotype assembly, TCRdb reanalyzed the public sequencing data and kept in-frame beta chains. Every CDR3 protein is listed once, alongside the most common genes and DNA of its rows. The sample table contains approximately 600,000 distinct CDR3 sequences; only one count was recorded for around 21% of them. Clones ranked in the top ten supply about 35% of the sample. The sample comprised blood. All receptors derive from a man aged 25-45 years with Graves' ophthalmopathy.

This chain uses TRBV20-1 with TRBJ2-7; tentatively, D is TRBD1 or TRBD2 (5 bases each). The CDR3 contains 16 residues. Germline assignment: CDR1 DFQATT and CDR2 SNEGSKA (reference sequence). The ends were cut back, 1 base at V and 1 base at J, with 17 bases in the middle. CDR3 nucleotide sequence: TGCAGTGCTAGAGTCAGAGGGGCGATAGTTTCCTACGAGCAGTACTTC. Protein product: CSARVRGAIVSYEQYF.

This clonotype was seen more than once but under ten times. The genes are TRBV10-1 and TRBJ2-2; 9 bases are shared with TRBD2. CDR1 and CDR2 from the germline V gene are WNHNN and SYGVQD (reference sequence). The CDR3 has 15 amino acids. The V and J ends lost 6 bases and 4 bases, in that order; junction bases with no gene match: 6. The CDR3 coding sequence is TGCGCCAGCAGCCATAGCGGGAGTGGCACCGGGGAGCTGTTTTTT. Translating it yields CASSHSGSGTGELFF.

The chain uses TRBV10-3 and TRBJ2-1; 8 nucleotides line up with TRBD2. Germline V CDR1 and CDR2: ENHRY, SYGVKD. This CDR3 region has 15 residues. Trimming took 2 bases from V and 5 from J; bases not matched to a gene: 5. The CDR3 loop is CAISERSGSDNEQFF. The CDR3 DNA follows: TGTGCCATCAGTGAGAGGAGCGGGAGCGACAATGAGCAGTTCTTC.

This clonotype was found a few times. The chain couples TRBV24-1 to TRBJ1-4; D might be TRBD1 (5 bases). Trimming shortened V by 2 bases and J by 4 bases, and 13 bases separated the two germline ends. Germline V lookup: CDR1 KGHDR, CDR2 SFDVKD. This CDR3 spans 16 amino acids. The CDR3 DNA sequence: TGTGCCACCAGTGATTCTCCAGGGAAGGGTAATGAAAAACTGTTTTTT. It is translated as CATSDSPGKGNEKLFF.

CDR3 nucleotide sequence: TGTGCCAGCAGAGCCGGGACAGGGCCCGGGGAGCTGTTTTTT. Amino acid sequence: CASRAGTGPGELFF. The rearrangement links TRBV12-3 or TRBV12-4 to TRBJ2-2; 9 nucleotides agree with TRBD1. This CDR3 has 14 residues. V was pared by 6 bases and J by 6 bases, with 5 bases of the junction left unmatched.

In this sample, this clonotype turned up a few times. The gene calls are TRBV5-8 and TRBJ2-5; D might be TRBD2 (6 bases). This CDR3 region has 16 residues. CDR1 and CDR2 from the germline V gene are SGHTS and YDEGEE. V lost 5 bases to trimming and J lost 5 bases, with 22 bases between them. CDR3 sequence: CASSYGRGTSGETQYF. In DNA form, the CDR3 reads TGTGCCAGCAGTTATGGCCGAGGGACTTCAGGGGAGACCCAGTACTTC.

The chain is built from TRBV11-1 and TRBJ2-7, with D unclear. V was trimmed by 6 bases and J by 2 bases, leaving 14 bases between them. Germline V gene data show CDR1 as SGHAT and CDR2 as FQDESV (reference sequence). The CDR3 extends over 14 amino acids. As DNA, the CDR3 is TGTGCCAGCAGTTCCCCGACCATACCCTACGAGCAGTACTTC. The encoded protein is CASSSPTIPYEQYF.

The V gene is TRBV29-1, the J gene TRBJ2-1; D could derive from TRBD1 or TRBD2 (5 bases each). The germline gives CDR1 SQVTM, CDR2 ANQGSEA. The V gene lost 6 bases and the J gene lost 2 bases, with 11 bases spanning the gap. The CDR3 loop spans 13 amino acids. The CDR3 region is CSVRDGTYNEQFF. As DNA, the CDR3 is TGCAGCGTACGGGACGGAACCTACAATGAGCAGTTCTTC.

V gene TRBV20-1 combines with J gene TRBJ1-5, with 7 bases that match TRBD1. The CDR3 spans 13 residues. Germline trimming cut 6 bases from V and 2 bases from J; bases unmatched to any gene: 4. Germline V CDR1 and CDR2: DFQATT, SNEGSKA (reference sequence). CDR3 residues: CSALDRGNQPQHF. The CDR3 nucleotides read TGCAGTGCCCTTGACAGGGGCAATCAGCCCCAGCATTTT.

The CDR3 DNA sequence: TGTGCCAGCAGCCTGCGGGACACTGGGCAGCCCCAGCATTTT. Protein product: CASSLRDTGQPQHF. V usage is TRBV7-9 and J usage is TRBJ1-5, with D tentatively TRBD1 (6 bases). CDR3 length: 14 amino acids. V was shortened by 5 bases and J by 7 bases, with 15 bases between the two germline ends. Germline V gene sequence: CDR1 SEHNR, CDR2 FQNEAQ (reference sequence).

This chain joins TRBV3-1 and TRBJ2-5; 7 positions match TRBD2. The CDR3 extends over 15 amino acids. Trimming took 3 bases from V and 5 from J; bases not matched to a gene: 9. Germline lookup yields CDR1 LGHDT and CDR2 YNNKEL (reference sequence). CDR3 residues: CASSQLTSVLETQYF. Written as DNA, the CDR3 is TGTGCCAGCAGCCAGCTCACTAGCGTCCTGGAGACCCAGTACTTC.

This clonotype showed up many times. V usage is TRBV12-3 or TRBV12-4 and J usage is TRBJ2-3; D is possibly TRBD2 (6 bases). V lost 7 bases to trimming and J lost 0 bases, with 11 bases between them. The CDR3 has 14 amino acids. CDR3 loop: CASTLGGSTDTQYF. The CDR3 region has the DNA TGTGCCAGCACCCTCGGAGGGAGCACAGATACGCAGTATTTT.

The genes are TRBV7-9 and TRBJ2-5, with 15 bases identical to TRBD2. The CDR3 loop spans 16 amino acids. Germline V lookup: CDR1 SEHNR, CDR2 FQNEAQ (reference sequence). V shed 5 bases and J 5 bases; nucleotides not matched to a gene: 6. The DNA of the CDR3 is TGTGCCAGCAGCCCCCTAGGGACTAGCGGGGGGGAGACCCAGTACTTC. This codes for CASSPLGTSGGETQYF.

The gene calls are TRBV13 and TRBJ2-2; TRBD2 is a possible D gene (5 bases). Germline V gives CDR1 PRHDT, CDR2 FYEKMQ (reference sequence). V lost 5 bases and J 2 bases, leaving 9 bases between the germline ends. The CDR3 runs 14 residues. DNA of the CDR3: TGTGCCAGCAGCCAGAGGGATAACACCGGGGAGCTGTTTTTT. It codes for CASSQRDNTGELFF.

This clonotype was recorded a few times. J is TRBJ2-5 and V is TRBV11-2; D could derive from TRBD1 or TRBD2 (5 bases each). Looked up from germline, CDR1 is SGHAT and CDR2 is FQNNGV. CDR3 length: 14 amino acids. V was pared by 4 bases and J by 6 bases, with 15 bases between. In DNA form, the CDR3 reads TGTGCCAGCAGCTCCCCGGGGCAGAGGAAGACCCAGTACTTC. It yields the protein CASSSPGQRKTQYF.

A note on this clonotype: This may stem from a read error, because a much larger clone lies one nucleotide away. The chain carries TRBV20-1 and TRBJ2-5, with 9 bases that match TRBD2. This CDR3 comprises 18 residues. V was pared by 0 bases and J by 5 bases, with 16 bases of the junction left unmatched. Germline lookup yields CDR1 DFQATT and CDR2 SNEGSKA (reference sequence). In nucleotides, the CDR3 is TGCAGTGCTAGAGATGGTGGGCCAGCGGGAGGATACGAGGAGACCCAGTACTTC. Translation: CSARDGGPAGGYEETQYF.

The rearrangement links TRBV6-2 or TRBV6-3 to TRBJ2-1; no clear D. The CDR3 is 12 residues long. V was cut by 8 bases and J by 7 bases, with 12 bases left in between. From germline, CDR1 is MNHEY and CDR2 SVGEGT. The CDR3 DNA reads TGTGCCAGCGTAAACAGCTGGAATGAGCAGTTCTTC. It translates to CASVNSWNEQFF.

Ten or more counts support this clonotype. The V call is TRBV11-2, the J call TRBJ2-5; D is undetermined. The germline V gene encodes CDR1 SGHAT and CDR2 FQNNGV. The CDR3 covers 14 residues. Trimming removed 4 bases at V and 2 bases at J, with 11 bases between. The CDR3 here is CASSSWVKQETQYF. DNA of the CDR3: TGTGCCAGCAGCTCGTGGGTTAAACAAGAGACCCAGTACTTC.

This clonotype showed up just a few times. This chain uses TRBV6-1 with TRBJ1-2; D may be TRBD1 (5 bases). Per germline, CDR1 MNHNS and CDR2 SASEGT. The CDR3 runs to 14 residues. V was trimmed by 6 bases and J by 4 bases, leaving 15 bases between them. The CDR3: CASSSGHPVYGYTF. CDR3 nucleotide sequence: TGTGCCAGCAGCTCAGGACATCCAGTCTATGGCTACACCTTC.

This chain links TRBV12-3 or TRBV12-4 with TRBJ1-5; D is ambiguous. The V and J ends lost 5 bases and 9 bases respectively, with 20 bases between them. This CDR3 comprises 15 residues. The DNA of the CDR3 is TGTGCCAGCAGTCCCAAGGCAGCCCCCGTGGGGCCCCAGCATTTT. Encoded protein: CASSPKAAPVGPQHF.

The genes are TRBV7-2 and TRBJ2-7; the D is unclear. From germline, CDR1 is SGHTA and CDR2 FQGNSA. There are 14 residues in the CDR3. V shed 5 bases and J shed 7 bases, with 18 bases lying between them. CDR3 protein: CASSLLGLDGEQYF. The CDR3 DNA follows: TGTGCCAGCAGCCTGTTGGGGTTAGATGGAGAGCAGTACTTC.

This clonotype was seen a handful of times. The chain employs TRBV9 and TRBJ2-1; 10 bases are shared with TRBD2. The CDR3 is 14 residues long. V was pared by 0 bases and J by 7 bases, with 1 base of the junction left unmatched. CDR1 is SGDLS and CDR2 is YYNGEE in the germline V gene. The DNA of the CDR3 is TGTGCCAGCAGCGTAGAAGCGGGGGGGAATGAGCAGTTCTTC. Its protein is CASSVEAGGNEQFF.